A single T cell receptor (beta chain) is shown here with its context. Here immunoSEQ multiplex PCR was the method, and the copy in TCRdb shows in-frame clones only, minus some. The sample contains some 89,000 clones, about 95% of which appear only once. Germline assignment: CDR1 MNHEY and CDR2 SVGAGI. Trimming pared 0 bases from V and 8 bases from J, leaving 13 bases between. The CDR3 is made up of 14 amino acids. The sample is drawn from a study of technical replicates of blood from a few donors. The chain couples TRBV6-5 to TRBJ1-2; no clear D gene. Sequencing was carried out using T cells isolated from PBMCs. This clonotype was obtained from a human donor in good health. As DNA, the CDR3 is TGTGCCAGCAGTTACTCACCCGGGGTTGACGGCTACACCTTC. Translating it yields CASSYSPGVDGYTF.